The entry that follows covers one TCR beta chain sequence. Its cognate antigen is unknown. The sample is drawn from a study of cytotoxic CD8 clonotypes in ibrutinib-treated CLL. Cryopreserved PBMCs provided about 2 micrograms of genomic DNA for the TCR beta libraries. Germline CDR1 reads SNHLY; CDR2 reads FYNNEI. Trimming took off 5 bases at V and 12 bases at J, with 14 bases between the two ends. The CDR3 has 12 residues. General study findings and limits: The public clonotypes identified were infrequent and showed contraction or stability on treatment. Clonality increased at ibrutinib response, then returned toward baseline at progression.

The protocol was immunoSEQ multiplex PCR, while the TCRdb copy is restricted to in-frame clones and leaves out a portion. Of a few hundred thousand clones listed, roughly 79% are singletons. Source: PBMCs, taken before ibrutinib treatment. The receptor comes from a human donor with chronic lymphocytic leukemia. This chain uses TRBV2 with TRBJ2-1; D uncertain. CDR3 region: CASSSDSLGQFF. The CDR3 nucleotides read TGTGCCAGCAGTAGCGATTCCCTGGGGCAGTTCTTC.